The clone carrying this TCR beta chain was counted a few times. The antigen is not known. Donors ranged from roughly 6 to 100 years old and were healthy Caucasians in Russia. Isolation per sample recovered at least 6 million PBMCs. A J-beta primer mix and a sample-barcoded 5' primer were used in a second PCR of roughly 7 to 12 cycles. TCRdb used MiXCR to reprocess the 5' RACE reads, holding one entry per CDR3 protein. The data show approximately 600,000 distinct CDR3 sequences, with around 54% seen just once and 30% to 40% held by the top ten. This sample is part of a study of blood T cells in healthy people across ages. General study findings and limits: While age rose, TCR beta diversity per million T cells dropped in a roughly linear way.

The CDR3 contains 14 residues. Trimming pared 5 bases from V and 2 bases from J, leaving 13 bases between. The V gene is TRBV12-3 or TRBV12-4, the J gene TRBJ2-7, with unresolved D. The clonotype comes from a man aged 55 to 70 in good health. Sequencing was carried out using blood. The CDR3 DNA reads as TGTGCCAGCAGTATATCCTTCGGCCCCTACGAGCAGTACTTC. Translating gives CASSISFGPYEQYF.